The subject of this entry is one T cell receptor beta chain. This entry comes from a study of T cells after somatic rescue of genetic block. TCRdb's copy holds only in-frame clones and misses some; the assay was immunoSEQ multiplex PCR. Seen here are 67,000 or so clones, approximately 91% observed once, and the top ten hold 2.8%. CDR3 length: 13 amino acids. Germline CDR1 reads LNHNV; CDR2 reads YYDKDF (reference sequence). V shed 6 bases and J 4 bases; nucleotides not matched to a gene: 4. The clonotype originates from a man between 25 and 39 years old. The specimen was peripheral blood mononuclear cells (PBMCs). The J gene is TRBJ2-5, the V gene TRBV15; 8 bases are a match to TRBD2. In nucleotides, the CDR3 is TGTGCCACCAGGGAGGCGGGAGGAGAGACCCAGTACTTC. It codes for CATREAGGETQYF.